These T cell receptor beta chains were read from a single sample in a study of blood T cell repertoires in COVID-19. Some clones are missing from TCRdb's copy, which holds only in-frame ones; the method was immunoSEQ multiplex PCR. The data contain about 240,000 clones, around 90% of them singletons. The sample taken for sequencing was peripheral blood. These receptors were obtained from a man aged 55 to 70 who had recovered from COVID-19. CDR3s include the opening cysteine and the closing phenylalanine or tryptophan. The order of the fields is D gene, J gene, V gene, CDR3 length, clone size, CDR3 protein, CDR3 DNA. A D gene is named only where the DNA matches it firmly. Rows give clone size only sometimes, using once, few, many, or a class for an expanded clone.

d_call: .; j_call: TRBJ1-4; v_call: TRBV10-3; cdr3_length: 14; clone_size: few; cdr3_aa: CAISGTAFGEKLFF; cdr3_nt: TGTGCCATCAGTGGGACAGCCTTCGGGGAAAAACTGTTTTTT
d_call: .; j_call: TRBJ2-1; v_call: TRBV2; cdr3_length: 16; clone_size: .; cdr3_aa: CASSGGESGLHNEQFF; cdr3_nt: TGTGCCAGCAGTGGGGGCGAGAGCGGACTACACAATGAGCAGTTCTTC
d_call: .; j_call: TRBJ1-2; v_call: TRBV3-1/TRBV3-2; cdr3_length: 14; clone_size: .; cdr3_aa: CASKYRGDNYGYTF; cdr3_nt: TGTGCCAGCAAGTATCGGGGAGATAACTATGGCTACACCTTC
d_call: TRBD2; j_call: TRBJ2-4; v_call: TRBV13; cdr3_length: 15; clone_size: .; cdr3_aa: CASSLGSGVKNIQYF; cdr3_nt: TGTGCCAGCAGCTTAGGTAGCGGGGTCAAAAACATTCAGTACTTC
d_call: .; j_call: TRBJ2-7; v_call: TRBV11-2; cdr3_length: 14; clone_size: .; cdr3_aa: CASSLSGVDYEQYF; cdr3_nt: TGTGCCAGCAGCTTATCGGGGGTGGATTACGAGCAGTACTTC
d_call: .; j_call: TRBJ1-4; v_call: TRBV5-4; cdr3_length: 13; clone_size: once; cdr3_aa: CASSLDLGEKLFF; cdr3_nt: TGTGCCAGCAGCCTGGATCTAGGTGAAAAACTGTTTTTT
d_call: .; j_call: TRBJ2-3; v_call: TRBV5-4; cdr3_length: 15; clone_size: many; cdr3_aa: CASSSRDTSTDTQYF; cdr3_nt: TGTGCCAGCAGCTCCCGGGACACTAGCACAGATACGCAGTATTTT
d_call: .; j_call: TRBJ2-4; v_call: TRBV10-3; cdr3_length: 19; clone_size: many; cdr3_aa: CAISESSPGHKSAKNIQYF; cdr3_nt: TGTGCCATCAGTGAGTCATCTCCGGGACACAAGTCTGCCAAAAACATTCAGTACTTC
d_call: TRBD2; j_call: TRBJ2-7; v_call: TRBV3-1/TRBV3-2; cdr3_length: 16; clone_size: .; cdr3_aa: CASSLPGLAGGREQYF; cdr3_nt: TGTGCCAGCAGCCTCCCCGGCCTAGCGGGGGGGCGCGAGCAGTACTTC
d_call: .; j_call: TRBJ1-1; v_call: TRBV11-2; cdr3_length: 14; clone_size: once; cdr3_aa: CASSLVRRGSEAFF; cdr3_nt: TGTGCCAGCAGCTTAGTCCGTAGGGGCTCTGAAGCTTTCTTT
d_call: TRBD1; j_call: TRBJ2-1; v_call: TRBV28; cdr3_length: 14; clone_size: .; cdr3_aa: CASITGGLYNEQFF; cdr3_nt: TGTGCCAGCATCACAGGGGGTCTCTACAATGAGCAGTTCTTC
d_call: .; j_call: TRBJ1-3; v_call: TRBV5-4; cdr3_length: 14; clone_size: .; cdr3_aa: CASSLDPGGNTIYF; cdr3_nt: TGTGCCAGCAGCTTGGACCCGGGAGGAAACACCATATATTTT
d_call: .; j_call: TRBJ2-3; v_call: TRBV19; cdr3_length: 13; clone_size: .; cdr3_aa: CASSDSRIDTQYF; cdr3_nt: TGTGCCAGTAGTGATTCGAGGATCGATACGCAGTATTTT
d_call: .; j_call: TRBJ1-2; v_call: TRBV5-5; cdr3_length: 13; clone_size: .; cdr3_aa: CASSLDRVAGYTF; cdr3_nt: TGTGCCAGCAGCTTGGACAGGGTGGCTGGCTACACCTTC
d_call: TRBD1; j_call: TRBJ1-5; v_call: TRBV10-3; cdr3_length: 13; clone_size: .; cdr3_aa: CAIRGQQGQPQHF; cdr3_nt: TGTGCCATCAGGGGACAGCAGGGCCAGCCCCAGCATTTT
d_call: TRBD1; j_call: TRBJ1-1; v_call: TRBV2; cdr3_length: 14; clone_size: .; cdr3_aa: CASSVTGVSTEAFF; cdr3_nt: TGTGCCAGCAGCGTTACAGGGGTATCCACTGAAGCTTTCTTT
d_call: TRBD2; j_call: TRBJ2-1; v_call: TRBV10-3; cdr3_length: 15; clone_size: .; cdr3_aa: CAISESPSGNNEQFF; cdr3_nt: TGTGCCATCAGTGAGTCACCTAGCGGGAACAATGAGCAGTTCTTC
d_call: .; j_call: TRBJ1-2; v_call: TRBV29-1; cdr3_length: 12; clone_size: .; cdr3_aa: CSVAQGSYGYTF; cdr3_nt: TGCAGCGTTGCTCAGGGCAGCTATGGCTACACCTTC
d_call: .; j_call: TRBJ1-5; v_call: TRBV21-1; cdr3_length: 15; clone_size: .; cdr3_aa: CASSKEGQGPEPQHF; cdr3_nt: TGTGCCAGCAGCAAAGAAGGGCAGGGGCCGGAGCCCCAGCATTTT
d_call: TRBD1; j_call: TRBJ1-2; v_call: TRBV30; cdr3_length: 13; clone_size: .; cdr3_aa: CAWSVVRQGGYTF; cdr3_nt: TGTGCCTGGAGTGTAGTTCGACAGGGAGGCTACACCTTC
d_call: .; j_call: TRBJ2-4; v_call: TRBV27; cdr3_length: 18; clone_size: .; cdr3_aa: CASKKTGPNLIAKNIQYF; cdr3_nt: TGTGCCAGCAAGAAGACAGGCCCCAACCTTATAGCCAAAAACATTCAGTACTTC
d_call: .; j_call: TRBJ1-3; v_call: TRBV6-6; cdr3_length: 13; clone_size: .; cdr3_aa: CASGRTSGNTIYF; cdr3_nt: TGTGCCAGCGGCCGTACCTCTGGAAACACCATATATTTT
d_call: TRBD2; j_call: TRBJ2-1; v_call: TRBV6-4; cdr3_length: 15; clone_size: .; cdr3_aa: CASSDKWTSLNEQFF; cdr3_nt: TGTGCCAGCAGTGACAAATGGACTAGCCTCAATGAGCAGTTCTTC
d_call: TRBD2; j_call: TRBJ2-1; v_call: TRBV5-1; cdr3_length: 16; clone_size: .; cdr3_aa: CASSPSGLAASDEQFF; cdr3_nt: TGCGCCAGCAGCCCCTCGGGACTAGCGGCGTCGGATGAGCAGTTCTTC
d_call: .; j_call: TRBJ1-2; v_call: TRBV27; cdr3_length: 14; clone_size: .; cdr3_aa: CASRETGTRYGYTF; cdr3_nt: TGTGCCAGCAGGGAAACCGGGACAAGATATGGCTACACCTTC
d_call: .; j_call: TRBJ1-6; v_call: TRBV9; cdr3_length: 13; clone_size: .; cdr3_aa: CASSPGRNSPLHF; cdr3_nt: TGTGCCAGCAGCCCGGGTCGAAATTCACCCCTCCACTTT
d_call: TRBD1; j_call: TRBJ2-2; v_call: TRBV15; cdr3_length: 16; clone_size: .; cdr3_aa: CATSRGRDRGGGELFF; cdr3_nt: TGTGCCACCAGCAGAGGCCGAGACAGGGGCGGCGGGGAGCTGTTTTTT
d_call: .; j_call: TRBJ2-1; v_call: TRBV2; cdr3_length: 14; clone_size: .; cdr3_aa: CASSEMGAVHEQFF; cdr3_nt: TGTGCCAGCAGTGAAATGGGGGCAGTGCATGAGCAGTTCTTC
d_call: TRBD1; j_call: TRBJ1-1; v_call: TRBV30; cdr3_length: 13; clone_size: .; cdr3_aa: CAWRQTGLGEAFF; cdr3_nt: TGTGCCTGGCGCCAGACAGGGTTGGGTGAAGCTTTCTTT
d_call: .; j_call: TRBJ1-2; v_call: TRBV5-1; cdr3_length: 14; clone_size: .; cdr3_aa: CASSLLEGGGGYTF; cdr3_nt: TGCGCCAGCAGCCTCCTCGAGGGGGGGGGTGGCTACACCTTC
d_call: .; j_call: TRBJ2-3; v_call: TRBV3-1/TRBV3-2; cdr3_length: 15; clone_size: .; cdr3_aa: CASSQAKLIGDTQYF; cdr3_nt: TGTGCCAGCAGCCAAGCTAAGCTCATCGGAGATACGCAGTATTTT
d_call: .; j_call: TRBJ2-4; v_call: TRBV2; cdr3_length: 14; clone_size: few; cdr3_aa: CASRGSSAKNIQYF; cdr3_nt: TGTGCCAGCAGGGGTAGCTCGGCCAAAAACATTCAGTACTTC
d_call: .; j_call: TRBJ2-1; v_call: TRBV20-1; cdr3_length: 16; clone_size: .; cdr3_aa: CSASKLLARPYNEQFF; cdr3_nt: TGCAGTGCTAGTAAGTTGTTGGCTAGACCTTACAATGAGCAGTTCTTC